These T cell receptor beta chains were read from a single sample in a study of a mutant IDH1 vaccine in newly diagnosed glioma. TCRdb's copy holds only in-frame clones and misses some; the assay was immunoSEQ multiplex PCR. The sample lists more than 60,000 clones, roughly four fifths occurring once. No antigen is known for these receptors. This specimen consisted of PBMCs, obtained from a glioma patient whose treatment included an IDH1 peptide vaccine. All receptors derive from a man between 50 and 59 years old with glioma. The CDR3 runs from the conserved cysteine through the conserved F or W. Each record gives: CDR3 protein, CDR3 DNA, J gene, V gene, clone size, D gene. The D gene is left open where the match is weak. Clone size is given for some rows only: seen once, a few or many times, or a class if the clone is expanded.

CASSPRARQKNEQFF,TGTGCCAGCAGTCCTAGGGCTAGGCAAAAGAATGAGCAGTTCTTC,TRBJ2-1,TRBV27,once,NA
CASSSGRGSYGYTF,TGCGCCAGCAGCTCTGGGCGGGGATCCTATGGCTACACCTTC,TRBJ1-2,TRBV5-1,few,NA
CASSVYPGSEQYF,TGCGCCAGCAGCGTTTACCCAGGGTCCGAGCAGTACTTC,TRBJ2-7,TRBV4-1,NA,NA
CASSQDPAGGLEAFF,TGCGCCAGCAGCCAAGATCCCGCAGGGGGCCTTGAAGCTTTCTTT,TRBJ1-1,TRBV4-1,once,TRBD1
CASRWVQGINYGYTF,TGTGCCAGCAGATGGGTACAGGGGATAAACTATGGCTACACCTTC,TRBJ1-2,TRBV6-1,once,TRBD1
CASNQGTNTEAFF,TGCGCCAGCAACCAGGGAACCAACACTGAAGCTTTCTTT,TRBJ1-1,TRBV5-1,few,NA
CASGLRQPGRNTEAFF,TGTGCTAGTGGTTTAAGACAGCCCGGGAGGAACACTGAAGCTTTCTTT,TRBJ1-1,TRBV12-5,NA,NA
CASSRDRGREKLFF,TGTGCCAGTAGCCGGGACAGGGGGCGTGAAAAACTGTTTTTT,TRBJ1-4,TRBV19,NA,TRBD1
CASSLLETQYF,TGTGCCAGCAGCCTACTCGAGACCCAGTACTTC,TRBJ2-5,TRBV5-6,NA,NA
CASSSGGTPYEQYF,TGCGCCAGCAGCTCGGGGGGAACCCCTTACGAGCAGTACTTC,TRBJ2-7,TRBV5-1,few,TRBD2
CASSPPGTSNEQYF,TGTGCCAGCAGCCCCCCTGGGACTTCAAACGAGCAGTACTTC,TRBJ2-7,TRBV7-9,NA,NA
CASTKDTNTEAFF,TGTGCCAGCACGAAGGATACGAACACTGAAGCTTTCTTT,TRBJ1-1,TRBV2,NA,NA
CASSVLDSNQPQHF,TGTGCCAGCAGTGTTCTGGATAGCAATCAGCCCCAGCATTTT,TRBJ1-5,TRBV2,NA,NA
CASSLDRGGGEQFF,TGTGCCAGTAGTCTGGACAGGGGTGGGGGTGAGCAGTTCTTC,TRBJ2-1,TRBV19,NA,TRBD1
CASRQGEHQPQHF,TGTGCCAGCAGACAGGGGGAACATCAGCCCCAGCATTTT,TRBJ1-5,TRBV28,NA,TRBD1
CASSVGTSGGLGETQYF,TGTGCCAGCAGCGTCGGGACTAGCGGGGGCCTAGGGGAGACCCAGTACTTC,TRBJ2-5,TRBV7-8,NA,TRBD2
CASSPRTVRGYTF,TGTGCCAGTAGTCCCCGGACGGTTAGGGGCTACACCTTC,TRBJ1-2,TRBV19,NA,NA
CASSFLTSGGSYEQYF,TGTGCCAGCAGCTTCCTTACTAGCGGGGGAAGCTACGAGCAGTACTTC,TRBJ2-7,TRBV5-4,few,TRBD2
CASSLGQGLETQYF,TGTGCCAGCAGTCTCGGACAGGGCCTCGAGACCCAGTACTTC,TRBJ2-5,TRBV6-5,NA,TRBD1
CASSVRRGGEETQYF,TGTGCCAGCAGCGTGAGGCGGGGGGGTGAAGAGACCCAGTACTTC,TRBJ2-5,TRBV9,NA,TRBD2
CASSVGDSDWPQHF,TGTGCCAGCAGCGTGGGAGACAGCGATTGGCCCCAGCATTTT,TRBJ1-5,TRBV9,NA,NA
CASSQDGGGGFGYTF,TGCGCCAGCAGCCAAGATGGGGGAGGGGGGTTCGGCTACACCTTC,TRBJ1-2,TRBV4-3,NA,NA
CASSIGAEMNTEAFF,TGTGCCAGTAGTATTGGGGCAGAAATGAACACTGAAGCTTTCTTT,TRBJ1-1,TRBV19,once,NA
CASSPRRDRVEQYF,TGTGCCAGCTCACCCCGCAGGGACAGGGTGGAGCAGTACTTC,TRBJ2-7,TRBV18,NA,TRBD1
CASLKARTGELFF,TGTGCCAGCCTTAAGGCCCGGACCGGGGAGCTGTTTTTT,TRBJ2-2,TRBV19,NA,NA
CASSGPTGGGNQPQHF,TGTGCCAGCAGCGGACCGACAGGGGGCGGCAATCAGCCCCAGCATTTT,TRBJ1-5,TRBV2,few,TRBD1
CASSPGDGRNTIYF,TGTGCCAGCTCACCAGGGGACGGCCGAAACACCATATATTTT,TRBJ1-3,TRBV18,NA,NA